This TCR beta chain derives from a study of post-analysis software for immune sequencing data. Across the whole study: Included among the disease courses, which were recorded for the cohort, were relapsing-remitting, secondary progressive and progressive-relapsing multiple sclerosis. Study-level results: Compared with controls, patients showed significantly lower normalized Chao1 diversity. Patients had higher frequencies than controls of five TRBV segments, including TRBV5-6, TRBV5-1 and TRBV20-1.

Unique molecular identifiers were present in the TCR beta cDNA libraries. TCRdb ran MiXCR on the PCR reads and lists one entry per CDR3 protein. The sample contains about 160,000 distinct CDR3 sequences, 30% to 45% of which appear only once. V lost 3 bases and J 4 bases, leaving 10 bases between the germline ends. This CDR3 spans 14 amino acids. Germline-derived CDR1 and CDR2 are LNHNV and YYDKDF (reference sequence). This clonotype appeared a few times. Its antigen is unidentified. The chain couples TRBV15 to TRBJ2-1, with unresolved D. This TCR derives from a girl under 18 with multiple sclerosis. The sequenced sample was blood, obtained after autologous hematopoietic stem cell transplantation. CDR3: CATSRRQRYNEQFF. The CDR3 DNA sequence: TGTGCCACCAGCAGGCGGCAGCGATACAATGAGCAGTTCTTC.